This is a list of T cell receptor beta chains from one sample in a study of blood T cell repertoires in COVID-19. Sequenced by immunoSEQ multiplex PCR; TCRdb stores in-frame clones only, minus some. The sample has about 140,000 clones, 75% to 90% seen once. Material for sequencing was peripheral blood. These receptors came from a woman over 75 with acute or convalescent COVID-19. Each CDR3 is given with its conserved first and last residue. A D gene is named only where the DNA matches it firmly. Size is omitted from some rows. Given values are once, few, many or a class for expanded clones.

TRBV2,-,-,TRBJ2-5,TGTGCCAGCAGAATCAGACTACAAGAGACCCAGTACTTC,CASRIRLQETQYF
TRBV29-1,-,-,TRBJ2-3,TGCAGCGTTGAATCCCCTAGCGTCCTGGGGGATACGCAGTATTTT,CSVESPSVLGDTQYF
TRBV21-1,-,-,TRBJ1-6,TGTGCCAGCAGCCCCCGGGACAGGGGGACTTCACCCCTCCACTTT,CASSPRDRGTSPLHF
TRBV14,-,-,TRBJ2-6,TGTGCCAGCAGCCCTCACGGGGAGTCGGGGGCCAACGTCCTGACTTTC,CASSPHGESGANVLTF
TRBV5-1,-,-,TRBJ2-1,TGCGCCAGCAGCCCCCGCTGGAGGGGAGGTGAGCAGTTCTTC,CASSPRWRGGEQFF
TRBV29-1,-,-,TRBJ2-2,TGCAGCGTTGGGTTTATGCGAGGTGGAGACACCGGGGAGCTGTTTTTT,CSVGFMRGGDTGELFF
TRBV5-4,once,TRBD2,TRBJ2-5,TGTGCCAGCAGCTTGGGGCTAGCGGGGGATCGGGAGACCCAGTACTTC,CASSLGLAGDRETQYF
TRBV7-9,-,-,TRBJ2-5,TGTGCCAGCAGCTCTCAAGAGACCCAGTACTTC,CASSSQETQYF
TRBV5-1,once,TRBD2,TRBJ2-3,TGCGCCAGCAGCCCGCGTGGGACTAGCGGGTGGGATACGCAGTATTTT,CASSPRGTSGWDTQYF
TRBV29-1,-,-,TRBJ1-4,TGCAGCGTTGGGGGGGGCGCGACAACTAATGAAAAACTGTTTTTT,CSVGGGATTNEKLFF
TRBV5-1,-,TRBD1,TRBJ2-3,TGCGCCAGCAGAATCGGGACAGGGAACACAGATACGCAGTATTTT,CASRIGTGNTDTQYF
TRBV11-2,-,-,TRBJ1-1,TGTGCCAGCAGGCCACCGGGACACCGGAACACTGAAGCTTTCTTT,CASRPPGHRNTEAFF
TRBV19,-,TRBD2,TRBJ2-5,TGTGCCAGTAGTACCTCCCGGACTAGCGGGGGTATAGAGACCCAGTACTTC,CASSTSRTSGGIETQYF
TRBV12-3/TRBV12-4,-,-,TRBJ1-2,TGTGCCAGCAGATTCACAGGGTTTTATGGCTACACCTTC,CASRFTGFYGYTF
TRBV19,-,TRBD1,TRBJ2-1,TGTGCCAGTAGTATCTCGGACAGGGCTTCTGAGCAGTTCTTC,CASSISDRASEQFF
TRBV19,few,-,TRBJ1-2,TGTGCCAGTAGACCAGGAGGCTCTAACTATGGCTACACCTTC,CASRPGGSNYGYTF
TRBV2,-,TRBD2,TRBJ2-5,TGTGCCAGCAGTGTAGGCGGGACTACGCAAGAGACCCAGTACTTC,CASSVGGTTQETQYF
TRBV7-3,-,TRBD2,TRBJ2-1,TGTGCCAGCAGCTTAGGGAGCGGGGGGTCCTACAATGAGCAGTTCTTC,CASSLGSGGSYNEQFF
TRBV5-1,-,-,TRBJ1-1,TGCGCCAGCAGCTCACTGGGGCAATTGAACACTGAAGCTTTCTTT,CASSSLGQLNTEAFF
TRBV7-2,-,-,TRBJ1-6,TGTGCCAGCAGTTCACAGGGTGGCAATTCACCCCTCCACTTT,CASSSQGGNSPLHF
TRBV27,many,TRBD1,TRBJ1-1,TGTGCCAGCAGTTTAGATGGGACAGCGAACACTGAAGCTTTCTTT,CASSLDGTANTEAFF
TRBV27,-,TRBD1,TRBJ1-5,TGTGCCAGCAGTTTTCGACAGGGGCAGCCCCAGCATTTT,CASSFRQGQPQHF
TRBV5-1,-,-,TRBJ1-4,TGCGCCAGCAGCTTGGGACAGGCTAATGAAAAACTGTTTTTT,CASSLGQANEKLFF
TRBV3-1/TRBV3-2,-,-,TRBJ1-6,TGTGCCAGCAGCCAAGGGTGGGGGGGAATTTCACCCCTCCACTTT,CASSQGWGGISPLHF
TRBV5-1,-,TRBD2,TRBJ2-1,TGCGCCAGCCAAGCGGGGGGGGAGTCCTACAATGAGCAGTTCTTC,CASQAGGESYNEQFF
TRBV9,-,TRBD1,TRBJ1-2,TGTGCCAGCAGCGTAGCCGAGGGACAGGGGCAGGGCGGCTACACCTTC,CASSVAEGQGQGGYTF
TRBV12-5,-,-,TRBJ1-4,TGTGCTAGTGGTTCTGGCCAAACTAATGAAAAACTGTTTTTT,CASGSGQTNEKLFF
TRBV11-2,-,-,TRBJ2-3,TGTGCCAGCAGCTTATCGGCGGGGGCCTCAGATACGCAGTATTTT,CASSLSAGASDTQYF
TRBV2,-,-,TRBJ1-5,TGTGCCAGCAGAGATACAGGGAATCAGCCCCAGCATTTT,CASRDTGNQPQHF
TRBV7-6,once,TRBD2,TRBJ2-5,TGTGCCAGCAGCTTAGGGCTAGCGGGGTTCCAAGAGACCCAGTACTTC,CASSLGLAGFQETQYF
TRBV4-2,once,TRBD2,TRBJ2-5,TGTGCCAGCAGACCCTCTAGCGGGGTGTGGGAGACCCAGTACTTC,CASRPSSGVWETQYF
TRBV5-4,few,-,TRBJ1-1,TGTGCCAGCAAGGGGGGGGGCCGCGTGAACACTGAAGCTTTCTTT,CASKGGGRVNTEAFF
TRBV30,-,TRBD1,TRBJ1-5,TGTGCCTGGAGTCCGACAGGGGAGCAACCCCAGCATTTT,CAWSPTGEQPQHF
TRBV6-5,-,-,TRBJ1-2,TGTGCCAGCAGTCCCCACGGGGAGCAAGGTGGCTACACCTTC,CASSPHGEQGGYTF
TRBV7-2,-,TRBD1,TRBJ1-1,TGTGCCAGCAGCTTAGTGGGACAGGGTGACACTGAAGCTTTCTTT,CASSLVGQGDTEAFF
TRBV11-2,-,TRBD1,TRBJ1-2,TGTGCCAGCAGTCGCAGGGTGCAGGGGGGTGGCTACACCTTC,CASSRRVQGGGYTF
TRBV6-6,-,-,TRBJ1-1,TGTGCCAGCAGTTACGGTTCAGAGGTCGGGGGGACTGAAGCTTTCTTT,CASSYGSEVGGTEAFF
TRBV7-8,-,-,TRBJ1-6,TGTGCCAGCAGCTTAGACTTGAATTCACCCCTCCACTTT,CASSLDLNSPLHF
TRBV5-1,once,-,TRBJ1-1,TGCGCCAGCAGCTTGGGCAGTTCTTATTCTGAAGCTTTCTTT,CASSLGSSYSEAFF
TRBV19,few,-,TRBJ1-1,TGTGCCAGTAGTATTGCCGGGATGGAAACTGAAGCTTTCTTT,CASSIAGMETEAFF
TRBV12-3/TRBV12-4,-,-,TRBJ1-3,TGTGCCAGCAACATCCTCTCTGGAAACACCATATATTTT,CASNILSGNTIYF
TRBV7-9,-,-,TRBJ1-6,TGTGCCAGCAGCTTCCACGACAGGTCCCTCCACTTT,CASSFHDRSLHF
TRBV18,-,-,TRBJ1-1,TGTGCCAGCTCCCAGGGTTCTGACACTGAAGCTTTCTTT,CASSQGSDTEAFF
TRBV7-6,-,-,TRBJ2-5,TGTGCCAGCAGCAGAGAAGAGACCCAGTACTTC,CASSREETQYF
TRBV5-1,-,-,TRBJ1-5,TGCGCCAGCAGAAAAGACAGTAGCAATCAGCCCCAGCATTTT,CASRKDSSNQPQHF
TRBV4-1,once,TRBD1,TRBJ1-5,TGCGCCAGCAGCCCTCGTGAGACAGGGAGCCAGCCCCAGCATTTT,CASSPRETGSQPQHF
TRBV5-1,-,TRBD1,TRBJ1-2,TGCGCCAGCAGCTTGGCGTTGGACAGGTCCTATGGCTACACCTTC,CASSLALDRSYGYTF
TRBV5-1,-,-,TRBJ2-3,TGCGCCAGCAGCTTGGATTACACAGATACGCAGTATTTT,CASSLDYTDTQYF
TRBV6-5,few,TRBD1,TRBJ1-5,TGTGCCAGCACCCCATGGACAGGGGGCAATCAGCCCCAGCATTTT,CASTPWTGGNQPQHF
TRBV7-9,once,TRBD2,TRBJ2-2,TGTGCCAGCAGGGGACTAGGGGACACCGGGGAGCTGTTTTTT,CASRGLGDTGELFF